Presented here are 24 T cell receptor beta chains from one specimen sequenced in a study of cytotoxic CD8 clonotypes in ibrutinib-treated CLL. Sequencing used immunoSEQ multiplex PCR; TCRdb keeps in-frame clones, though not all of them. The sample holds 90,000 to 150,000 clones, more than 55% seen once. Sequenced here: PBMCs, sampled after 24 months of ibrutinib treatment. These receptors were collected from a human donor with chronic lymphocytic leukemia.

J is TRBJ2-7 and V is TRBV14; D is undetermined. The CDR3 spans 12 residues. The V gene's germline CDR1 is SGHDN and CDR2 FVKESK. V was clipped by 3 bases and J by 6 bases, with 9 bases between them. DNA for the CDR3: TGTGCCAGCAGCCAGGGTTTTGGCGAGCAGTACTTC. Translating it yields CASSQGFGEQYF.

This rearrangement joins TRBV18 to TRBJ1-1, with no clear D. The CDR3 is 13 amino acids. Trimming removed 3 bases from V and 1 base from J, with 6 bases in between. Germline CDR1 reads KGHSH; CDR2 reads LQKENI. The CDR3 loop is CASSPGRNTEAFF. In DNA, the CDR3 is TGTGCCAGCTCACCTGGGAGGAACACTGAAGCTTTCTTT.

The chain couples TRBV2 to TRBJ2-5; tentative D call: TRBD1 (5 bases). This CDR3 is 15 amino acids long. Trimming took off 8 bases at V and 1 base at J, with 17 bases between the two ends. The germline V gene encodes CDR1 SNHLY and CDR2 FYNNEI. CDR3 residues: CASGKAQGGQETQYF. As DNA, the CDR3 is TGTGCCAGCGGGAAAGCCCAGGGCGGCCAAGAGACCCAGTACTTC.

This sequence joins TRBV28 and TRBJ2-7, with D hard to call. Germline V gene lookup returns CDR1 MDHEN and CDR2 SYDVKM. This CDR3 contains 13 residues. V gave up 4 bases and J gave up 4 bases, with 11 bases separating them. Here the CDR3 DNA reads TGTGCCAGCAGTTGGGCCAGTGTATACGAGCAGTACTTC. Translating it yields CASSWASVYEQYF.

This clone was observed once. The chain couples TRBV5-6 to TRBJ2-5, with a possible D match to TRBD1 (5 bases). The length of the CDR3 is 16 residues. Germline values: CDR1 SGHDT, CDR2 YYEEEE. Deletions cut 0 bases from V and 4 bases from J, with 16 bases between. The CDR3 loop is CASSLGLRTQIETQYF. Here the CDR3 DNA reads TGTGCCAGCAGCTTGGGTCTTAGGACACAGATAGAGACCCAGTACTTC.

This chain joins TRBV7-9 and TRBJ2-7, with 9 bases identical to TRBD1. Trimming at V came to 5 bases and at J to 3 bases, leaving 5 bases not matched to a gene. CDR3 length: 14 amino acids. The germline CDR1 and CDR2 sequences are SEHNR and FQNEAQ (reference sequence). The CDR3 loop reads CASSPQTGGYEQYF. CDR3 DNA: TGTGCCAGCAGCCCCCAGACAGGGGGCTACGAGCAGTACTTC.

This rearrangement joins TRBV7-2 to TRBJ2-7; 8 nucleotides line up with TRBD2. J was trimmed by 3 bases and V by 5 bases; bases with no gene match: 3. The CDR3 consists of 13 residues. Germline CDR1 and CDR2: SGHTA and FQGNSA. CDR3 loop: CASSRGTSYEQYF. CDR3 bases: TGTGCCAGCAGCCGCGGGACTAGCTACGAGCAGTACTTC.

This clone was counted between two and nine times. J is TRBJ2-1 and V is TRBV5-4, with D perhaps TRBD1 or TRBD2 (5 bases each). This CDR3 contains 15 residues. Trimming shortened V by 5 bases and J by 0 bases, and 12 bases separated the two germline ends. Germline values: CDR1 SGHNT, CDR2 YYREEE (reference sequence). CDR3 DNA sequence: TGTGCCAGCAGTTTTGCGAGGGGCTCCTACAATGAGCAGTTCTTC. It codes for CASSFARGSYNEQFF.

The chain links TRBV7-8 to TRBJ2-1; maybe TRBD1 (5 bases). V was pared by 6 bases and J by 0 bases, with 12 bases between. In germline, CDR1 is SGHVS, CDR2 FQNEAQ. The CDR3 is 15 amino acids. The chain's CDR3 is CASSKRTHSYNEQFF. The DNA of the CDR3 is TGTGCCAGCAGTAAACGGACACACTCCTACAATGAGCAGTTCTTC.

The rearrangement joins TRBV14 to TRBJ2-1; 7 nucleotides agree with TRBD1. This CDR3 region has 14 residues. Germline CDR1 is SGHDN and CDR2 is FVKESK. Germline trimming cut 4 bases from V and 4 bases from J; bases unmatched to any gene: 4. The CDR3 nucleotides read TGTGCCAGCAGCCGAGAACAGGGGTACAATGAGCAGTTCTTC. The encoded protein is CASSREQGYNEQFF. The complete variable domain, with remaining parts taken from reference TRBV14 and TRBJ2-1, reads EAGVTQFPSHSVIEKGQTVTLRCDPISGHDNLYWYRRVMGKEIKFLLHFVKESKQDESGMPNNRFLAERTGGTYSTLKVQPAELEDSGVYFCASSREQGYNEQFFGPGTRLTVL.

This clone was detected only a few times. This chain uses TRBV20-1 with TRBJ2-7; D remains unclear. Per germline, CDR1 DFQATT and CDR2 SNEGSKA (reference sequence). The CDR3 contains 11 residues. V lost 7 bases and J lost 3, with 10 bases in between. The CDR3 nucleotides are TGCAGTGTCATGGGCCTCTACGAGCAGTACTTC. Translating it yields CSVMGLYEQYF.

V is TRBV30 and J is TRBJ1-4; no reliable D call. Per germline, CDR1 GTSNPN and CDR2 SVGIG (reference sequence). The V end lost 0 bases, the J end lost 6 bases, and 11 bases lay between the germline ends. There are 14 residues in the CDR3. The CDR3 loop is CAWSVTGSDEKLFF. The CDR3 nucleotides are TGTGCCTGGAGTGTAACGGGAAGTGATGAAAAACTGTTTTTT. Full variable domain (outside the CDR3, taken from reference TRBV30 and TRBJ1-4): SQTIHQWPATLVQPVGSPLSLECTVEGTSNPNLYWYRQAAGRGLQLLFYSVGIGQISSEVPQNLSASRPQDRQFILSSKKLLLSDSGFYLCAWSVTGSDEKLFFGSGTQLSVL.

The chain is built from TRBV10-2 and TRBJ1-1; no clear D gene. The CDR3 is 13 residues long. The germline CDR1 and CDR2 sequences are WSHSY and SAAADI. Trimming stripped 2 bases from V and 6 bases from J, with 10 bases between. The CDR3 loop reads CASSEGVIPEAFF. The CDR3 DNA reads TGCGCCAGCAGTGAGGGCGTGATCCCTGAAGCTTTCTTT.

This clone turned up a few times. The rearrangement joins TRBV7-7 to TRBJ2-3, with 8 bases aligning to TRBD2. The length of the CDR3 is 13 residues. Germline assignment: CDR1 SSHAT and CDR2 FNYEAQ (reference sequence). DNA for the CDR3: TGTGCTATTAGCGGGGTCCTCACAGATACGCAGTATTTT. This sequence encodes CAISGVLTDTQYF. The whole variable domain, remainder taken from reference TRBV7-7 and TRBJ2-3, is GAGVSQSPRYKVTKRGQDVTLRCDPISSHATLYWYQQALGQGPEFLTYFNYEAQPDKSGLPSDRFSAERPEGSISTLTIQRTEQRDSAMYRCAISGVLTDTQYFGPGTRLTVL.

The chain links TRBV15 to TRBJ2-5, with 9 bases aligning to TRBD2. Per germline, CDR1 LNHNV and CDR2 YYDKDF (reference sequence). This CDR3 comprises 20 residues. V gave up 0 bases and J gave up 5 bases; unmatched junction bases: 19. CDR3 in DNA: TGTGCCACCAGCAGAGAATTTGGCAGGACGGGACTAGCTAATAGCGAGACCCAGTACTTC. Translation: CATSREFGRTGLANSETQYF. The variable domain in full, completed from reference TRBV15 and TRBJ2-5, reads DAMVIQNPRYQVTQFGKPVTLSCSQTLNHNVMYWYQQKSSQAPKLLFHYYDKDFNNEADTPDNFQSRRPNTSFCFLDIRSPGLGDTAMYLCATSREFGRTGLANSETQYFGPGTRLLVL.

This rearrangement joins TRBV2 to TRBJ2-1; D may be TRBD1 (5 bases). Germline values: CDR1 SNHLY, CDR2 FYNNEI. V lost 10 bases to trimming and J lost 4 bases, with 17 bases between them. The length of the CDR3 is 14 residues. The CDR3 sequence is CAIPGEQVYNEQFF. The CDR3 DNA reads as TGTGCCATACCTGGGGAACAGGTTTACAATGAGCAGTTCTTC.

The gene calls are TRBV6-1 and TRBJ2-1, with TRBD1 matching over 9 bases. V gave up 6 bases and J gave up 1 base; unmatched junction bases: 4. The germline gives CDR1 MNHNS, CDR2 SASEGT. The CDR3 is made up of 15 amino acids. CDR3 amino acids: CASREGTGSYNEQFF. The CDR3 DNA is TGTGCCAGCAGGGAGGGGACAGGGTCCTACAATGAGCAGTTCTTC.

This clone was counted only a few times. Mismatch with germline at one junction end may stem from a read error. The J gene is TRBJ1-2, the V gene TRBV7-9; a possible D gene is TRBD1 (5 bases). Germline V lookup: CDR1 SEHNR, CDR2 FQNEAQ (reference sequence). This CDR3 contains 13 residues. The CDR3 nucleotides read TGTGCCAGCAGTTTAGGGACGGACTATGGCTACACCTTC. Amino acid sequence: CASSLGTDYGYTF.

The chain employs TRBV30 and TRBJ2-2; D gene unclear. The CDR3 has 13 amino acids. Germline CDR1 is GTSNPN and CDR2 is SVGIG (reference sequence). The ends were cut back, 4 bases at V and 0 bases at J, with 6 bases in the middle. The CDR3 loop is CAWNEANTGELFF. DNA of the CDR3: TGTGCCTGGAATGAGGCGAACACCGGGGAGCTGTTTTTT.

The V gene is TRBV19, the J gene TRBJ2-7, with D hard to call. The CDR3 runs to 12 residues. V was pared by 10 bases and J by 4 bases, with 14 bases between. From germline, CDR1 is LNHDA and CDR2 SQIVND (reference sequence). CDR3 DNA: TGTGCCACCGCTAAGGAAGGATACGAGCAGTACTTC. Its protein product is CATAKEGYEQYF. The full variable domain, completed using reference TRBV19 and TRBJ2-7, is DGGITQSPKYLFRKEGQNVTLSCEQNLNHDAMYWYRQDPGQGLRLIYYSQIVNDFQKGDIAEGYSVSREKKESFPLTVTSAQKNPTAFYLCATAKEGYEQYFGPGTRLTVT.

This chain uses TRBV4-1 with TRBJ2-2, with TRBD1 matching 8 bases. The trim removed 5 bases at V and 1 base at J, leaving 0 bases unmatched. Germline lookup yields CDR1 MGHRA and CDR2 YSYEKL. The CDR3 sequence is 14 residues long. The CDR3 DNA follows: TGCGCCAGCAGCGACAGGGGGAACACCGGGGAGCTGTTTTTT. Amino acid sequence: CASSDRGNTGELFF.

V and J are TRBV29-1 and TRBJ1-1; tentatively, D is TRBD1 (5 bases). Trimming pared 7 bases from V and 8 bases from J, leaving 23 bases between. The CDR3 runs to 14 residues. The germline V gene has CDR1 SQVTM and CDR2 ANQGSEA. The CDR3 DNA sequence: TGCAGCGCGGAGACCCGACAGTCCCGGGAAGAAGCTTTCTTT. Protein sequence: CSAETRQSREEAFF.

This chain links TRBV19 with TRBJ2-7; a possible D gene is TRBD1 (5 bases). The V end was cut by 5 bases, the J end by 5 bases, with 16 bases between. Germline assignment: CDR1 LNHDA and CDR2 SQIVND (reference sequence). The CDR3 extends over 14 amino acids. The CDR3 DNA is TGTGCCAGTAGTCCGCAGGGTAAAGAGAACGAGCAGTACTTC. This gives the protein CASSPQGKENEQYF.

The V gene is TRBV5-4, the J gene TRBJ1-2, with D possibly TRBD1 on 6 matching bases. V lost 1 base and J 3 bases, leaving 10 bases between the germline ends. Germline V lookup: CDR1 SGHNT, CDR2 YYREEE (reference sequence). This CDR3 is built from 14 residues. The CDR3 region has the DNA TGTGCCAGCAGCTTGACAGGGATATACTATGGCTACACCTTC. Its protein product is CASSLTGIYYGYTF. The full variable domain, in which reference TRBV5-4 and TRBJ1-2 provide the parts outside the CDR3, is ETGVTQSPTHLIKTRGQQVTLRCSSQSGHNTVSWYQQALGQGPQFIFQYYREEENGRGNFPPRFSGLQFPNYSSELNVNALELDDSALYLCASSLTGIYYGYTFGSGTRLTVV.